The entry that follows covers one T cell receptor beta chain sequence. The target antigen is unknown. The sample belongs to a study of T cell responses to AZD1222 COVID-19 vaccine. Study at large: Timing groups of about 4 and about 12 weeks for second doses were pooled.

The study, taken as a whole, reports: Spike was spanned by vaccine-associated CD4 TCRs, which were dominant at 160-218 and 743-854. The donors showed a predominance of white British ancestry and of females, with possible underestimation of clonal diversity. It was only 6 or 7 AZD1222 recipients who were seropositive at baseline.

Assay used: immunoSEQ multiplex PCR; TCRdb lists only in-frame clones, some missing. The sample consists of more than 150,000 clones, approximately 90% of them appearing once. Per the germline V gene, CDR1 is ENHRY and CDR2 is SYGVKD. This CDR3 spans 12 amino acids. Trimming took off 2 bases at V and 4 bases at J, with 5 bases between the two ends. The source of this sequence is an adult in good health. Sequenced material: peripheral blood, taken on day 0 of AZD1222 vaccination. The chain carries TRBV10-3 and TRBJ1-2; no reliable D call. The DNA for the CDR3 is TGTGCCATCAGTGAGGGCAGCTATGGCTACACCTTC. Translated, it gives CAISEGSYGYTF.